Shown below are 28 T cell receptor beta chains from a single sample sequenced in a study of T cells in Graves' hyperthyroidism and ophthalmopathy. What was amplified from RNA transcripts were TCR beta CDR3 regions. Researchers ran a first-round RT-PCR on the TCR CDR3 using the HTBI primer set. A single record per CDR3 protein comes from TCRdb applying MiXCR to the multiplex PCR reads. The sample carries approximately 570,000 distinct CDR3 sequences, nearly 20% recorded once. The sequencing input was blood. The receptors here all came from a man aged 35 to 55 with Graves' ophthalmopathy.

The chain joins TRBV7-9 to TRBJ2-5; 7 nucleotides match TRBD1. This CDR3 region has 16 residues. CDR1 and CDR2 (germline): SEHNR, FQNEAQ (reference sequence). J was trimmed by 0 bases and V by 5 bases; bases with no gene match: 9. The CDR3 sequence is CASSQSGTEYQETQYF. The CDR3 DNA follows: TGTGCCAGCAGCCAATCCGGGACAGAGTACCAAGAGACCCAGTACTTC.

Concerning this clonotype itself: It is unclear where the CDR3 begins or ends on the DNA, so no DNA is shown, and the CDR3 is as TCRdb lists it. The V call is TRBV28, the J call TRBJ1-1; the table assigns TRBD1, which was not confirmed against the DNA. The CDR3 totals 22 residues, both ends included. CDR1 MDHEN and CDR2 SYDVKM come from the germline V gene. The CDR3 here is CASRLGDESYEQYFGPNTEAFF.

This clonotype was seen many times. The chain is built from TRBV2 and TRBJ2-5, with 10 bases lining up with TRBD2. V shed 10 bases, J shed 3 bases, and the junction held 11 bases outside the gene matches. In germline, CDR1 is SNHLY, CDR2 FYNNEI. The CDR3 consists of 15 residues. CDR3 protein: CATDRGLAGEETQYF. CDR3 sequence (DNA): TGTGCCACCGACAGAGGGCTAGCGGGGGAAGAGACCCAGTACTTC.

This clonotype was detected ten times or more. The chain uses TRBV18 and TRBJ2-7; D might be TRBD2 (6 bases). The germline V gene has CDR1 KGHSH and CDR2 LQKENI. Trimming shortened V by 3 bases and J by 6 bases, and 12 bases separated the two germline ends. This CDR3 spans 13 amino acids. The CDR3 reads CASSPQGSGEQYF. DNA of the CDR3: TGTGCCAGCTCACCTCAGGGTAGCGGCGAGCAGTACTTC.

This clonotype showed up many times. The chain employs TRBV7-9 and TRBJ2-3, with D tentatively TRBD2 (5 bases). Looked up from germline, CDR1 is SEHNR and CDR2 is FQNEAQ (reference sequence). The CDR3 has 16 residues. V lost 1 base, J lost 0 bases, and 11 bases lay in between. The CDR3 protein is CASSLGVAPSTDTQYF. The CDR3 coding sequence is TGTGCCAGCAGCTTAGGGGTAGCGCCTAGCACAGATACGCAGTATTTT.

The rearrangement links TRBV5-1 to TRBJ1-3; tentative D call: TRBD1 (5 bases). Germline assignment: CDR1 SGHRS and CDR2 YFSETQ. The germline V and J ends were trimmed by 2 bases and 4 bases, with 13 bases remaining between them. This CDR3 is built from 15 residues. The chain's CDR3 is CASSLWGGSGNTIYF. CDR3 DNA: TGCGCCAGCAGCTTATGGGGGGGATCAGGAAACACCATATATTTT.

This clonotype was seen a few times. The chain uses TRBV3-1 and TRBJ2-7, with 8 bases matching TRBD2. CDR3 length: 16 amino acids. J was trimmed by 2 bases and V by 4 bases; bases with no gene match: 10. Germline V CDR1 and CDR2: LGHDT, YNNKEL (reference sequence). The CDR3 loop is CASSPLAGLIPYEQYF. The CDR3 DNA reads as TGTGCCAGCAGCCCGCTAGCGGGCCTCATACCCTACGAGCAGTACTTC.

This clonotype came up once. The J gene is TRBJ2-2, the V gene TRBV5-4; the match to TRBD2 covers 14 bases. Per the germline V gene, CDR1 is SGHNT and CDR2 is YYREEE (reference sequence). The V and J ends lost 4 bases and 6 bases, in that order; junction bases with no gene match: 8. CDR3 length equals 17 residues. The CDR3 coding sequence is TGTGCCAGCAGCCACGGACTAGCGGGAGGTCGTCCCGGGGAGCTGTTTTTT. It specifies CASSHGLAGGRPGELFF.

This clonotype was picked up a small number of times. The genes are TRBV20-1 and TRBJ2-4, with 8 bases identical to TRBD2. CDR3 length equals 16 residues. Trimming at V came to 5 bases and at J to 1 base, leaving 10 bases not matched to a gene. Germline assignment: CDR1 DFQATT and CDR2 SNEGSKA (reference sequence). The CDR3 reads CSAHHFRGRAKNIQYF. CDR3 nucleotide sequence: TGCAGTGCTCACCATTTCCGCGGGAGGGCCAAAAACATTCAGTACTTC.

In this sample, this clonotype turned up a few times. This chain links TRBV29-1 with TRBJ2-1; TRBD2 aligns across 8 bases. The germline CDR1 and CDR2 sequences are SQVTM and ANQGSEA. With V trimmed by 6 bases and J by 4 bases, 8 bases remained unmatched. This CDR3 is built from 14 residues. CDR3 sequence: CSVGGGGPYNEQFF. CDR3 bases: TGCAGCGTCGGGGGGGGGGGTCCTTACAATGAGCAGTTCTTC.

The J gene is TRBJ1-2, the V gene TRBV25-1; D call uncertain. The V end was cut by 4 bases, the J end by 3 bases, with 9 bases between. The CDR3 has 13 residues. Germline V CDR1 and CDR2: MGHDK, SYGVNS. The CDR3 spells CASSAGSHYGYTF. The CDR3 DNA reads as TGTGCCAGCAGTGCCGGGTCCCACTATGGCTACACCTTC.

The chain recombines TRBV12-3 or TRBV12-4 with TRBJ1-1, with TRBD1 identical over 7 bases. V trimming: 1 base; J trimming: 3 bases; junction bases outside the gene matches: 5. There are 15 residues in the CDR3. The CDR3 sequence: CASSLGPGGYTEAFF. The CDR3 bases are TGTGCCAGCAGTTTAGGGCCAGGGGGGTACACTGAAGCTTTCTTT.

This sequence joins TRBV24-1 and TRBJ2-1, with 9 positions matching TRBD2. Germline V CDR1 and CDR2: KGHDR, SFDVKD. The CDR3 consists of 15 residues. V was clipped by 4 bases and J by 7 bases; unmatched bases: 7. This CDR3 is CATSELAGSLNEQFF. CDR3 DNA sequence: TGTGCCACCAGTGAGCTAGCGGGATCTTTAAATGAGCAGTTCTTC.

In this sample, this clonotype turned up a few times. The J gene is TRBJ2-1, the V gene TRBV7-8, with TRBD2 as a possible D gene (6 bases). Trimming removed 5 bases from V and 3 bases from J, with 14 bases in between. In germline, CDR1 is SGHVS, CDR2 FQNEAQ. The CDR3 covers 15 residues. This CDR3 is CASSVQGLNYNEQFF. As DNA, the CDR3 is TGTGCCAGCAGCGTCCAGGGACTCAACTACAATGAGCAGTTCTTC.

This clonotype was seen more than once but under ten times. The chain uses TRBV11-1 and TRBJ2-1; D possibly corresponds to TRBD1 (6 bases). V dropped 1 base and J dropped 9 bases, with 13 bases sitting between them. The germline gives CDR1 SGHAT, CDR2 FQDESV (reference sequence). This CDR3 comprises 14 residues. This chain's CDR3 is CASSLGGHLGEQFF. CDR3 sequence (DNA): TGTGCCAGCAGCTTAGGGGGGCACTTGGGTGAGCAGTTCTTC.

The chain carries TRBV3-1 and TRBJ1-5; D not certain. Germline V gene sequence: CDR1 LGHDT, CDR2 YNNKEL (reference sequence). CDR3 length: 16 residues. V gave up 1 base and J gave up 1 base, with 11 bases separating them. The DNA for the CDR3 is TGTGCCAGCAGCCAAGGGATCGCAGGAAGCAATCAGCCCCAGCATTTT. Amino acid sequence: CASSQGIAGSNQPQHF.

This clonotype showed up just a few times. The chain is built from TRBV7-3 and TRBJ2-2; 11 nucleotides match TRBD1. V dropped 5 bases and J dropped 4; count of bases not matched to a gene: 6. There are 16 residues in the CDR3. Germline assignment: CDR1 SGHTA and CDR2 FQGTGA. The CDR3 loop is CASSTRTGGRTGELFF. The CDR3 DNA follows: TGTGCCAGCAGCACCCGGACAGGGGGCCGCACCGGGGAGCTGTTTTTT. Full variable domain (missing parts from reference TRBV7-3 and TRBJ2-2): GAGVSQTPSNKVTEKGKYVELRCDPISGHTALYWYRQSLGQGPEFLIYFQGTGAADDSGLPNDRFFAVRPEGSVSTLKIQRTERGDSAVYLCASSTRTGGRTGELFFGEGSRLTVL.

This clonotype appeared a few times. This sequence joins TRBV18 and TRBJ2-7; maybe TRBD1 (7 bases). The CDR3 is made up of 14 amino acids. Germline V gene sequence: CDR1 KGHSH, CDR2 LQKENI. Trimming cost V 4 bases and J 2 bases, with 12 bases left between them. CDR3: CASSRGTETYEQYF. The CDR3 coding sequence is TGTGCCAGCTCACGCGGGACAGAGACCTACGAGCAGTACTTC.

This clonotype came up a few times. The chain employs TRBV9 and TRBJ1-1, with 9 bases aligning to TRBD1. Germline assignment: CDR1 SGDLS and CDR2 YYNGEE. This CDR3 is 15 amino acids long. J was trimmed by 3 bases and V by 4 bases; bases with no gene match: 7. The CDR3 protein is CASSRQGGIDTEAFF. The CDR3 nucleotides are TGTGCCAGCAGCAGACAGGGGGGGATAGACACTGAAGCTTTCTTT.

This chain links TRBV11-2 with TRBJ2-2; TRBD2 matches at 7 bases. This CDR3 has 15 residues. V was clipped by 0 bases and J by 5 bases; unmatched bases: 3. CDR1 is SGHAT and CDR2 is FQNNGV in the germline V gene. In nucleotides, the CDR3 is TGTGCCAGCAGCTTAGAGTGGGGGGGGACCGGGGAGCTGTTTTTT. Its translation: CASSLEWGGTGELFF.

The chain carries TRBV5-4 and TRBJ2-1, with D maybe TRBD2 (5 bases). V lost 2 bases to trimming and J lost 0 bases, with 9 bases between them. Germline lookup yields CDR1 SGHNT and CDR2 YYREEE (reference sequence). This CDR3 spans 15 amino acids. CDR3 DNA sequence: TGTGCCAGCAGCTTTGACACTAGCTCCTACAATGAGCAGTTCTTC. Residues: CASSFDTSSYNEQFF. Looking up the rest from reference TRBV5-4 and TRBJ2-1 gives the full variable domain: ETGVTQSPTHLIKTRGQQVTLRCSSQSGHNTVSWYQQALGQGPQFIFQYYREEENGRGNFPPRFSGLQFPNYSSELNVNALELDDSALYLCASSFDTSSYNEQFFGPGTRLTVL.

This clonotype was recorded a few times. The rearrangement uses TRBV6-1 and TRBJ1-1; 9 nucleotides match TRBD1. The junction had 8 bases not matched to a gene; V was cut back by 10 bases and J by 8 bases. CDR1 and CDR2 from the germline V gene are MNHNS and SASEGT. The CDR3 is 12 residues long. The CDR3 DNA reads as TGTGCCATCTCATTTGGACAGGGGGAAGCTTTCTTT. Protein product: CAISFGQGEAFF.

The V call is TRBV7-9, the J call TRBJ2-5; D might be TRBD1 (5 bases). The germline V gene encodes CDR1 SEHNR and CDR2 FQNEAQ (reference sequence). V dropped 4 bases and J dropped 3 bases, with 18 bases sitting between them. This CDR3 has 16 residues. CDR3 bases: TGTGCCAGCAGCTACACAGGAGCTACAACCGAAGAGACCCAGTACTTC. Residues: CASSYTGATTEETQYF.

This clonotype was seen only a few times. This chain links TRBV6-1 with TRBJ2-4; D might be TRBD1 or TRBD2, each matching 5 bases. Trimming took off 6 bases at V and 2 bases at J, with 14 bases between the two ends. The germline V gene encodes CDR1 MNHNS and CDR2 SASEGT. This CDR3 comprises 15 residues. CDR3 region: CASSGAEFPKNIQYF. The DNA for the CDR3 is TGTGCCAGCAGCGGGGCAGAGTTTCCCAAAAACATTCAGTACTTC.

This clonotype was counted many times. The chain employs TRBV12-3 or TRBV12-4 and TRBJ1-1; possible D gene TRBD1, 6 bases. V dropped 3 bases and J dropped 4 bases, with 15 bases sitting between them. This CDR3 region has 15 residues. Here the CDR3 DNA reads TGTGCCAGCAGTTTTAAACAAACAGGGAGCACTGAAGCTTTCTTT. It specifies CASSFKQTGSTEAFF.

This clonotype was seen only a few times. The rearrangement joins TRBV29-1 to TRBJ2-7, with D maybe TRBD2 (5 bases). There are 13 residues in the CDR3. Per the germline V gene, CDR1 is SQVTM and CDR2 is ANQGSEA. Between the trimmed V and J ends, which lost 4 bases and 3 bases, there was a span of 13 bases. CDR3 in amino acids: CSVVPAANYEQYF. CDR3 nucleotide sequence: TGCAGCGTTGTACCAGCGGCAAACTACGAGCAGTACTTC.

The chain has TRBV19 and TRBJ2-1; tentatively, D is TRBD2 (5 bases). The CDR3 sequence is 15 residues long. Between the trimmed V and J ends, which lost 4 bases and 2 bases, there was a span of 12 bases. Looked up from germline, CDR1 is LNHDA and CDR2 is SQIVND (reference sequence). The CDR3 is CASSSQKRTYNEQFF. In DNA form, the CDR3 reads TGTGCCAGTAGTAGCCAAAAGCGGACCTACAATGAGCAGTTCTTC.

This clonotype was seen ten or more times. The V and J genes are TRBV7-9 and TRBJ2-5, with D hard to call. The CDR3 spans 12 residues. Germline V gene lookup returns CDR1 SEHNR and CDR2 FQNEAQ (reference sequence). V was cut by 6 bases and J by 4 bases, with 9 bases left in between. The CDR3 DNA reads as TGTGCCAGCAGTAGGGTGTCAGAGACCCAGTACTTC. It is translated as CASSRVSETQYF.